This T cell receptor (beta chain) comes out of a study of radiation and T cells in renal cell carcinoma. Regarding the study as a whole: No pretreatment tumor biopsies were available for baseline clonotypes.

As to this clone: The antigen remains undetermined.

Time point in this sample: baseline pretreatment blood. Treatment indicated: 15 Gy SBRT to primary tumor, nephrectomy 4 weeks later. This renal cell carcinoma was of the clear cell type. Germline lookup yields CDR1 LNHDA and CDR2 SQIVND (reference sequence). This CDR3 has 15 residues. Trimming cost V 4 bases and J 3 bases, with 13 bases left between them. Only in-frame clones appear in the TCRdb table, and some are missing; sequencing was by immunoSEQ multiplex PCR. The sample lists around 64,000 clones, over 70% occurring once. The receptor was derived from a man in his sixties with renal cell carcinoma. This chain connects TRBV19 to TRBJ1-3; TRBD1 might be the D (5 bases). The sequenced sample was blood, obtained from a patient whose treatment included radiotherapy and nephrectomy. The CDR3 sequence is CASSTVRGFGNTIYF. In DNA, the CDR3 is TGTGCCAGTAGTACGGTGCGGGGGTTTGGAAACACCATATATTTT.